Each of the 22 T cell receptor beta chains below was sequenced from the same sample in a study of radiotherapy plus CTLA-4 blockade in lung cancer. The data were produced by immunoSEQ multiplex PCR, yet TCRdb's version contains in-frame clones alone and is incomplete. The sample holds about 80,000 clones, approximately 83% seen once. Sequencing was performed on peripheral blood, taken from a patient treated with radiotherapy plus ipilimumab. The receptors were gathered from a human donor with non-small cell lung cancer who had a partial response to radiotherapy plus ipilimumab.

The CDR3 nucleotides are TGCGCCAGCAGCTTGGCCTGGGAGGACAGGACCTACAATGAGCAGTTCTTC. As protein: CASSLAWEDRTYNEQFF. The chain recombines TRBV5-1 with TRBJ2-1; a possible D gene is TRBD1 (7 bases). V lost 0 bases, J lost 2 bases, and 15 bases lay in between. In germline, CDR1 is SGHRS, CDR2 YFSETQ. This CDR3 has 17 amino acids.

The chain couples TRBV19 to TRBJ2-1; 8 bases align to TRBD2. CDR1 and CDR2 from the germline V gene are LNHDA and SQIVND (reference sequence). The length of the CDR3 is 15 residues. Trimming cost V 3 bases and J 4 bases; bases outside gene matches: 5. The CDR3 DNA is TGTGCCAGTAGTATCTCCGGGACTAGATACAATGAGCAGTTCTTC. The encoded protein is CASSISGTRYNEQFF. The full variable domain, in which reference TRBV19 and TRBJ2-1 provide the parts outside the CDR3, is DGGITQSPKYLFRKEGQNVTLSCEQNLNHDAMYWYRQDPGQGLRLIYYSQIVNDFQKGDIAEGYSVSREKKESFPLTVTSAQKNPTAFYLCASSISGTRYNEQFFGPGTRLTVL.

This clone was picked up one time. This sequence joins TRBV6-5 and TRBJ2-3; 9 bases map to TRBD2. Per the germline V gene, CDR1 is MNHEY and CDR2 is SVGAGI. The CDR3 is made up of 15 amino acids. V was pared by 6 bases and J by 6 bases, with 10 bases of the junction left unmatched. The CDR3 DNA reads as TGTGCCAGCAGCTCAGCGGGAGGTCTTTCGGATACGCAGTATTTT. It specifies CASSSAGGLSDTQYF.

V is TRBV25-1 and J is TRBJ1-1, with TRBD1 identical over 7 bases. Looked up from germline, CDR1 is MGHDK and CDR2 is SYGVNS. The CDR3 has 13 residues. J was trimmed by 5 bases and V by 3 bases; bases with no gene match: 3. The CDR3 reads CASSETGKTEAFF. CDR3 DNA: TGTGCCAGCAGTGAGACAGGGAAGACTGAAGCTTTCTTT.

This rearrangement joins TRBV19 to TRBJ1-2; TRBD1 agrees at 9 bases. Looked up from germline, CDR1 is LNHDA and CDR2 is SQIVND (reference sequence). J was trimmed by 9 bases and V by 5 bases; bases with no gene match: 7. The CDR3 sequence is 13 residues long. The CDR3 loop reads CASSPWTGASYTF. The CDR3 DNA sequence: TGTGCCAGTAGTCCCTGGACAGGGGCGAGCTACACCTTC.

The chain carries TRBV5-6 and TRBJ1-6, with 11 bases fitting TRBD1. The CDR3 has 15 residues. V was clipped by 4 bases and J by 11 bases; unmatched bases: 8. CDR1 SGHDT and CDR2 YYEEEE come from the germline V gene. CDR3 protein: CASSPADRGLTPLHF. The CDR3 coding sequence is TGTGCCAGCAGCCCGGCGGACAGGGGGCTGACACCCCTCCACTTT.

The chain carries TRBV19 and TRBJ2-5; the match to TRBD2 covers 13 bases. V lost 5 bases to trimming and J lost 10 bases; unmatched junction nucleotides: 10. This CDR3 region has 15 residues. Germline V lookup: CDR1 LNHDA, CDR2 SQIVND (reference sequence). The CDR3 sequence: CASSSGTSGKGDQYF. The CDR3 DNA is TGTGCCAGTAGTTCCGGGACTAGCGGGAAGGGGGACCAGTACTTC. Full variable domain (rest looked up from reference TRBV19 and TRBJ2-5): DGGITQSPKYLFRKEGQNVTLSCEQNLNHDAMYWYRQDPGQGLRLIYYSQIVNDFQKGDIAEGYSVSREKKESFPLTVTSAQKNPTAFYLCASSSGTSGKGDQYFGPGTRLLVL.

In the case of this clone: This CDR3 is also generated by other DNA sequences in the sample. The rearrangement joins TRBV28 to TRBJ1-2; 7 nucleotides match TRBD1. The CDR3 length is 18 residues. Germline CDR1 reads MDHEN; CDR2 reads SYDVKM. Unmatched junction bases numbered 23, after V lost 5 bases and J lost 8 bases. CDR3 protein: CASSNRQGALMFNYGYTF. In DNA form, the CDR3 reads TGTGCCAGCAGTAACAGACAGGGTGCTCTAATGTTTAATTACGGCTACACCTTC.

The J gene is TRBJ2-1, the V gene TRBV30, with 7 bases that match TRBD2. The length of the CDR3 is 16 residues. Per germline, CDR1 GTSNPN and CDR2 SVGIG (reference sequence). Trimming at V came to 5 bases and at J to 4 bases, leaving 14 bases not matched to a gene. The CDR3 reads CAWARWEGRQYNEQFF. CDR3 coding DNA: TGTGCCTGGGCCCGCTGGGAGGGCAGACAGTACAATGAGCAGTTCTTC.

The V gene is TRBV7-2, the J gene TRBJ2-5, with D maybe TRBD1 (6 bases). Between the trimmed V and J ends, which lost 1 base and 5 bases, there was a span of 14 bases. The germline V gene encodes CDR1 SGHTA and CDR2 FQGNSA. The CDR3 length is 15 residues. The CDR3 DNA follows: TGTGCCAGCAGCTTAGAAACAGGACAGTGGGAGACCCAGTACTTC. Its translation: CASSLETGQWETQYF.

This clone has a count of ten or more. The CDR3 coding sequence is TGTGCCACCGCGGAAAACACCATATATTTT. It encodes CATAENTIYF. The V call is TRBV10-3, the J call TRBJ1-3; D not certain. V lost 10 bases, J lost 6 bases, and 7 bases lay in between. This CDR3 is 10 amino acids long. Germline values: CDR1 ENHRY, CDR2 SYGVKD.

The gene calls are TRBV7-9 and TRBJ2-7; D is perhaps TRBD2 (6 bases). Trimming shortened V by 0 bases and J by 1 base, and 13 bases separated the two germline ends. Germline V lookup: CDR1 SEHNR, CDR2 FQNEAQ (reference sequence). This CDR3 spans 16 amino acids. The CDR3 nucleotides read TGTGCCAGCAGCTTAGCGGAGGGAGTCTCGTCCTACGAGCAGTACGTC. This translates into CASSLAEGVSSYEQYV.

This chain joins TRBV7-2 and TRBJ1-6; D is unresolved. The V gene's germline CDR1 is SGHTA and CDR2 FQGNSA. V lost 4 bases and J 7 bases, leaving 11 bases between the germline ends. The CDR3 length is 14 residues. The CDR3 loop reads CASSSGLPNSPLHF. The CDR3 DNA is TGTGCCAGCAGCTCCGGACTGCCCAATTCACCCCTCCACTTT.

The chain links TRBV6-5 to TRBJ1-5; no definite D call. The ends were cut back, 4 bases at V and 0 bases at J, with 10 bases in the middle. CDR1 is MNHEY and CDR2 is SVGAGI in the germline V gene. The CDR3 extends over 15 amino acids. CDR3 nucleotides: TGTGCCAGCAGTTCCGGGATTTATAGCAATCAGCCCCAGCATTTT. Translated, it gives CASSSGIYSNQPQHF.

The V and J genes are TRBV9 and TRBJ2-3; 7 bases line up with TRBD2. V shed 4 bases, J shed 0 bases, and the junction held 5 bases outside the gene matches. Per germline, CDR1 SGDLS and CDR2 YYNGEE. CDR3 length equals 15 residues. CDR3 residues: CASSPLAGSTDTQYF. The CDR3, as DNA: TGTGCCAGCAGCCCCTTAGCGGGTAGCACAGATACGCAGTATTTT.

The gene calls are TRBV11-1 and TRBJ2-5; 7 bases agree with TRBD2. Trimming took 5 bases from V and 1 from J; bases not matched to a gene: 4. Germline CDR1 is SGHAT and CDR2 is FQDESV (reference sequence). The CDR3 runs to 14 residues. The CDR3 bases are TGTGCCAGCAGCCGGGGGGATAGCCAAGAGACCCAGTACTTC. Protein product: CASSRGDSQETQYF.

This chain connects TRBV11-2 to TRBJ2-3, with 8 bases identical to TRBD2. Trimming at V came to 2 bases and at J to 4 bases, leaving 11 bases not matched to a gene. The CDR3 has 17 amino acids. Germline assignment: CDR1 SGHAT and CDR2 FQNNGV. This CDR3 is CASSLTSSGSRADTQYF. The CDR3 nucleotides are TGTGCCAGCAGCTTAACCTCCAGCGGGAGTAGAGCAGATACGCAGTATTTT.

This chain links TRBV28 with TRBJ2-7, with D maybe TRBD1 (6 bases). V was shortened by 3 bases and J by 3 bases, with 12 bases between the two germline ends. Germline loops: CDR1 MDHEN, CDR2 SYDVKM. The CDR3 is made up of 14 amino acids. Here the CDR3 reads CASSLGTFNYEQYV. CDR3 DNA sequence: TGTGCCAGCAGTTTGGGGACATTTAACTACGAGCAGTACGTC.

This sequence joins TRBV7-9 and TRBJ2-3; 9 nucleotides match TRBD1. Trimming removed 6 bases from V and 2 bases from J; junction bases left unmatched: 6. The CDR3 runs 15 residues. Germline CDR1 reads SEHNR; CDR2 reads FQNEAQ (reference sequence). The CDR3 coding sequence is TGTGCCAGCAGTTCGACAGGGGGTAACACAGATACGCAGTATTTT. This translates into CASSSTGGNTDTQYF.

The chain is built from TRBV19 and TRBJ2-1; 8 nucleotides align to TRBD2. Germline CDR1 and CDR2: LNHDA and SQIVND (reference sequence). The V gene end was trimmed by 3 bases and the J gene end by 8 bases; junction bases not matched to a gene: 9. This CDR3 comprises 15 residues. CDR3 DNA sequence: TGTGCCAGTAGTATCGGGAGCGGGAGAGGCCATGAGCAGTTCTTC. This translates into CASSIGSGRGHEQFF.

This rearrangement joins TRBV4-2 to TRBJ1-4; D might be TRBD1 (5 bases). This CDR3 region has 17 residues. Germline CDR1 and CDR2: LGHNA and YNFKEQ. Between the trimmed V and J ends, which lost 3 bases and 7 bases, there was a span of 21 bases. CDR3 amino acids: CASSQHPQAIVGEKLFF. CDR3 DNA sequence: TGTGCCAGCAGCCAGCATCCACAGGCGATTGTGGGTGAAAAACTGTTTTTT.

The J gene is TRBJ1-2, the V gene TRBV2; 8 bases agree with TRBD1. Looked up from germline, CDR1 is SNHLY and CDR2 is FYNNEI. The V gene end was trimmed by 3 bases and the J gene end by 3 bases; junction bases not matched to a gene: 9. This CDR3 contains 16 residues. The CDR3 spells CASSEGQVDPDYGYTF. The CDR3 region has the DNA TGTGCCAGCAGTGAGGGACAGGTAGACCCAGACTATGGCTACACCTTC.